A single sample gave rise to the 21 T cell receptor beta chains below, sequenced in a study of blood T cell repertoires in COVID-19. Data came from immunoSEQ multiplex PCR; TCRdb stores just in-frame clones and leaves some out. The data contain under 150,000 clones, roughly 90% of them seen just once; the ten biggest clones take up 7.6%. Sample: peripheral blood. These receptors were taken from a man aged 50 or older with acute or convalescent COVID-19.

CDR3 coding DNA: TGTGCCAGCAGCCGGGGACTAGCGGGGGGCTACGAGCAGTACTTC. Its protein product is CASSRGLAGGYEQYF. The chain is built from TRBV7-9 and TRBJ2-7; 15 nucleotides match TRBD2. CDR3 length: 15 residues. Germline V gene sequence: CDR1 SEHNR, CDR2 FQNEAQ (reference sequence). The V and J ends lost 5 bases and 3 bases, in that order; junction bases with no gene match: 2.

The rearrangement joins TRBV7-2 to TRBJ2-3; 9 bases align to TRBD2. This CDR3 is 16 amino acids long. Trimming took 6 bases from V and 2 from J; bases not matched to a gene: 9. Per the germline V gene, CDR1 is SGHTA and CDR2 is FQGNSA. The CDR3 loop is CASRGLTSGSTDTQYF. The CDR3 DNA sequence: TGTGCCAGCAGGGGGCTAACTAGCGGGTCCACAGATACGCAGTATTTT. Supplemented by reference TRBV7-2 and TRBJ2-3, the full variable domain reads GAGVSQSPSNKVTEKGKDVELRCDPISGHTALYWYRQSLGQGLEFLIYFQGNSAPDKSGLPSDRFSAERTGGSVSTLTIQRTQQEDSAVYLCASRGLTSGSTDTQYFGPGTRLTVL.

The V call is TRBV12-5, the J call TRBJ1-5, with D unresolved. The CDR3 sequence is 17 residues long. Germline CDR1 LGHNT, CDR2 FRNRAP. Trimming pared 1 base from V and 8 bases from J, leaving 21 bases between. Here the CDR3 reads CASGLGSTYSWAEPQHF. The CDR3 nucleotides are TGTGCTAGTGGTTTGGGAAGTACTTATTCGTGGGCAGAGCCCCAGCATTTT.

In this sample, this clone turned up once. The chain links TRBV5-1 to TRBJ1-1; D is perhaps TRBD1 (5 bases). The CDR3 consists of 13 residues. V was clipped by 2 bases and J by 1 base, with 6 bases between them. CDR1 SGHRS and CDR2 YFSETQ come from the germline V gene. This CDR3 is CASSFDRNTEAFF. In nucleotides, the CDR3 is TGCGCCAGCAGCTTCGACAGGAACACTGAAGCTTTCTTT.

As to this clone: Since no conserved phenylalanine or tryptophan closes the CDR3, a read error is the likely cause. No DNA is shown, since the ends of the CDR3 on it are uncertain; the CDR3 is the one TCRdb lists. The V call is TRBV20-1, the J call TRBJ1-5; the table names TRBD1, a call not compared with the DNA. The CDR3 is 9 amino acids in total, end residues counted. CDR1 is DFQATT and CDR2 is SNEGSKA in the germline V gene (reference sequence). The CDR3 region is CSARGQGNL.

The chain employs TRBV19 and TRBJ2-7, with 11 bases fitting TRBD1. Germline V lookup: CDR1 LNHDA, CDR2 SQIVND (reference sequence). This CDR3 region has 14 residues. V trimming: 8 bases; J trimming: 2 bases; junction bases outside the gene matches: 5. The CDR3 region is CASGMGQGAYEQYF. The CDR3 DNA follows: TGTGCCAGTGGGATGGGACAGGGGGCCTACGAGCAGTACTTC.

This clone was seen just once. The rearrangement links TRBV7-2 to TRBJ1-2, with 7 nucleotides matching TRBD1. Looked up from germline, CDR1 is SGHTA and CDR2 is FQGNSA. The length of the CDR3 is 15 residues. V lost 1 base and J lost 7; bases outside the gene matches: 9. The CDR3 spells CASSLGGGGGLGYTF. CDR3 coding DNA: TGTGCCAGCAGCTTAGGGGGAGGAGGGGGCCTTGGCTACACCTTC.

The chain links TRBV12-3 or TRBV12-4 to TRBJ1-1; D might be TRBD1 (5 bases). The CDR3 contains 12 residues. Trimming removed 0 bases at V and 11 bases at J, with 10 bases between. Here the CDR3 reads CASSLAPGGAFF. CDR3 DNA: TGTGCCAGCAGTTTAGCGCCGGGGGGTGCTTTCTTT.

This clone was detected only once. This chain connects TRBV30 to TRBJ2-5, with D perhaps matching TRBD1 (7 bases). V lost 5 bases, J lost 2 bases, and 12 bases lay in between. This CDR3 has 13 residues. Germline assignment: CDR1 GTSNPN and CDR2 SVGIG (reference sequence). CDR3 in DNA: TGTGCCTGGGCAGGGGGGTTGCAAGAGACCCAGTACTTC. Translated: CAWAGGLQETQYF.

This clone was picked up one time. This chain joins TRBV30 and TRBJ1-1, with no clear D. The V gene lost 3 bases and the J gene lost 4 bases, with 18 bases spanning the gap. Germline V gene sequence: CDR1 GTSNPN, CDR2 SVGIG (reference sequence). This CDR3 region has 15 residues. CDR3 residues: CAWSVGRVLTTEAFF. The DNA for the CDR3 is TGTGCCTGGAGCGTCGGGAGGGTTTTGACCACTGAAGCTTTCTTT.

The rearrangement joins TRBV2 to TRBJ2-7; TRBD2 matches 7 bases. This CDR3 is 14 amino acids long. In germline, CDR1 is SNHLY, CDR2 FYNNEI. V shed 7 bases and J 4 bases; nucleotides not matched to a gene: 10. The CDR3 DNA reads as TGTGCCAGCATGTTTGGACTAGTTCCGTACGAGCAGTACTTC. Translated: CASMFGLVPYEQYF.

This chain links TRBV3-1 (or the pseudogene TRBV3-2) with TRBJ2-7; D possibly corresponds to TRBD1 (6 bases). Germline V gene lookup returns CDR1 LGHDT and CDR2 YNNKEL (reference sequence). V was cut by 0 bases and J by 5 bases, with 14 bases left in between. This CDR3 contains 15 residues. The CDR3 DNA is TGTGCCAGCAGCCAAGACAGGGGCTTGCTGGACGAGCAGTACTTC. This gives the protein CASSQDRGLLDEQYF.

This clone is a singleton in its sample. The chain combines TRBV27 with TRBJ2-3; 10 bases align to TRBD2. Germline V lookup: CDR1 MNHEY, CDR2 SMNVEV (reference sequence). CDR3 length equals 15 residues. The ends lost 5 bases at V and 6 bases at J; junction bases unmatched: 8. CDR3 DNA sequence: TGTGCCAGCAGTATTAGCGGGAGGTCTATGGATACGCAGTATTTT. Its protein product is CASSISGRSMDTQYF.

The chain employs TRBV27 and TRBJ2-7; tentative D call: TRBD2 (7 bases). V was shortened by 10 bases and J by 6 bases, with 16 bases between the two germline ends. CDR1 is MNHEY, CDR2 SMNVEV, per germline (reference sequence). The CDR3 spans 12 residues. The CDR3 is CAIKDGGLEQYF. DNA for the CDR3: TGTGCCATCAAGGACGGGGGGCTCGAGCAGTACTTC.

This clone was seen a handful of times. The V and J genes are TRBV18 and TRBJ1-3; TRBD1 matches 11 bases. Germline values: CDR1 KGHSH, CDR2 LQKENI. Unmatched junction bases numbered 17, after V lost 6 bases and J lost 4 bases. The CDR3 totals 19 residues. The chain's CDR3 is CASSREKVGQGASGNTIYF. As DNA, the CDR3 is TGTGCCAGCTCCCGCGAAAAGGTCGGACAGGGGGCGAGCGGAAACACCATATATTTT.

The chain joins TRBV5-8 to TRBJ1-2; TRBD1 is a possible D gene (6 bases). The ends were cut back, 1 base at V and 5 bases at J, with 12 bases in the middle. The germline gives CDR1 SGHTS, CDR2 YDEGEE. There are 14 residues in the CDR3. The CDR3 nucleotides read TGTGCCAGCAGCTTGCACAGGGAAGGGTATGGCTACACCTTC. The encoded protein is CASSLHREGYGYTF. Complete variable domain (other parts from reference TRBV5-8 and TRBJ1-2): EAGVTQSPTHLIKTRGQQATLRCSPISGHTSVYWYQQALGLGLQFLLWYDEGEERNRGNFPPRFSGRQFPNYSSELNVNALELEDSALYLCASSLHREGYGYTFGSGTRLTVV.

This clone appeared a single time. This could be a read error, since a much larger clone is one nucleotide away. The J gene is TRBJ2-1, the V gene TRBV6-4; TRBD2 matches at 11 bases. With V trimmed by 0 bases and J by 5 bases, 0 bases remained unmatched. Per the germline V gene, CDR1 is MRHNA and CDR2 is SNTAGT. This CDR3 has 15 residues. CDR3 in amino acids: CASSDSTSGNNEQFF. The CDR3 coding sequence is TGTGCCAGCAGTGACTCGACTAGCGGGAACAATGAGCAGTTCTTC.

This sequence joins TRBV24-1 and TRBJ2-3; 12 bases line up with TRBD2. With V trimmed by 3 bases and J by 6 bases, 9 bases remained unmatched. Germline V gene sequence: CDR1 KGHDR, CDR2 SFDVKD. There are 17 residues in the CDR3. This CDR3 reads CATSDPGLAGSWDTQYF. The CDR3 DNA is TGTGCCACCAGTGATCCCGGACTAGCGGGGAGTTGGGATACGCAGTATTTT.

This chain uses TRBV2 with TRBJ2-5, with 12 bases lining up with TRBD2. Germline lookup yields CDR1 SNHLY and CDR2 FYNNEI. The CDR3 contains 14 residues. V was clipped by 7 bases and J by 7 bases; unmatched bases: 7. The CDR3 DNA reads TGTGCCAGCAAGCTAGCGGGAGGGGTCGGGACCCAGTACTTC. It codes for CASKLAGGVGTQYF.

This clone has just a few counts. V and J are TRBV5-4 and TRBJ2-3; D gene ambiguous. The CDR3 is made up of 18 amino acids. Germline V CDR1 and CDR2: SGHNT, YYREEE (reference sequence). The V end lost 4 bases, the J end lost 6 bases, and 27 bases lay between the germline ends. As DNA, the CDR3 is TGTGCCAGCAGCCCATCCATTACCGATCCCCACACATGGGATACGCAGTATTTT. Amino acids: CASSPSITDPHTWDTQYF.

The chain is built from TRBV25-1 and TRBJ2-7; 13 bases agree with TRBD2. J lost 2 bases, V lost 6 bases, and 7 bases had no gene match. This CDR3 spans 16 amino acids. CDR1 MGHDK and CDR2 SYGVNS come from the germline V gene. CDR3 protein: CASRGTSGTVPYEQYF. As DNA, the CDR3 is TGTGCCAGCAGGGGGACTAGCGGGACCGTCCCCTACGAGCAGTACTTC.